The subject of this entry is one T cell receptor beta chain. Here immunoSEQ multiplex PCR was the method, and the copy in TCRdb shows in-frame clones only, minus some. This table holds about 150,000 clones, roughly 89% found once. The data originate from a study of radiation and T cells in renal cell carcinoma. The time point: blood 2 weeks post-SBRT. Regarding treatment: 15 Gy SBRT to primary tumor, nephrectomy 4 weeks later. The V gene's germline CDR1 is SNHLY and CDR2 FYNNEI. This CDR3 contains 16 residues. Between the trimmed V and J ends, which lost 1 base and 0 bases, there was a span of 9 bases.

The chain combines TRBV2 with TRBJ2-2; a weak D match, TRBD2 (5 bases). The clonotype was recovered from a woman aged 45-59 years with renal cell carcinoma. Sequencing was performed on blood, taken from a patient whose treatment included radiotherapy and nephrectomy. CDR3 loop: CASSEGTATNTGELFF. The CDR3 nucleotides read TGTGCCAGCAGTGAAGGGACTGCCACGAACACCGGGGAGCTGTTTTTT. The full variable domain, completed using reference TRBV2 and TRBJ2-2, is EPEVTQTPSHQVTQMGQEVILRCVPISNHLYFYWYRQILGQKVEFLVSFYNNEISEKSEIFDDQFSVERPDGSNFTLKIRSTKLEDSAMYFCASSEGTATNTGELFFGEGSRLTVL.